This T cell receptor beta chain was sequenced in a study of cytomegalovirus exposure and HLA in healthy donors. With 2 bases removed from V and 7 bases from J, the gap between germline ends came to 8 bases. Per germline, CDR1 KGHSH and CDR2 LQKENI. This CDR3 contains 13 residues. A multiplex PCR was run with 60 Vbeta primers and 13 Jbeta primers. The method was immunoSEQ multiplex PCR; TCRdb's version includes in-frame clones alone and lacks a portion of them. The table records fewer than 200,000 clones, around 79% of them present only once. The sample comprised PBMCs. The rearrangement links TRBV18 to TRBJ1-4, with D possibly being TRBD1 (5 bases). The TCR comes from a man aged 40-49 years in good health and CMV-seropositive. The CDR3 sequence: CASSPSGGEKLFF. CDR3 nucleotides: TGTGCCAGCTCACCATCGGGGGGTGAAAAACTGTTTTTT.